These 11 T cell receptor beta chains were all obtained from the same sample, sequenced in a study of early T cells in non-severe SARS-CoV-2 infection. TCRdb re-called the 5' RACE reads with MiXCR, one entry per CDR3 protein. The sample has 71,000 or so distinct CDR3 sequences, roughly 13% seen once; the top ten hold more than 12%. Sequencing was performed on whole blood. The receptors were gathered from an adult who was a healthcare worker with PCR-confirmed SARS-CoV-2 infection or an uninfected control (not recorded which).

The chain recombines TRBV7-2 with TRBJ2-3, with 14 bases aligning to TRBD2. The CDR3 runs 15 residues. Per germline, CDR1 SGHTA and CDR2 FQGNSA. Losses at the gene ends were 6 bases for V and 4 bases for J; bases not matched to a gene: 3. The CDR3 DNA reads TGTGCCAGCAGTCCGGGACTAGCGGGGGCAGATACGCAGTATTTT. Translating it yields CASSPGLAGADTQYF.

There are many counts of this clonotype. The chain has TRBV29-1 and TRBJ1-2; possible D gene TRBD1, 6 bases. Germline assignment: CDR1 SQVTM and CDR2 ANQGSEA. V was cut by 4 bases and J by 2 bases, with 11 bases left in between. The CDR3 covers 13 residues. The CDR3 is CSVGEDRNYGYTF. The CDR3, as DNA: TGCAGCGTTGGCGAAGACAGGAACTATGGCTACACCTTC.

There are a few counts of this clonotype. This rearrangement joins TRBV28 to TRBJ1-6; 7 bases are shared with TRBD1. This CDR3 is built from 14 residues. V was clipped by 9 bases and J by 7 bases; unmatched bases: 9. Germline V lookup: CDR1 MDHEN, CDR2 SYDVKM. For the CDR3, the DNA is TGTGCCAGTGGACAGGCCTTCGTAAATTCACCCCTCCACTTT. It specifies CASGQAFVNSPLHF.

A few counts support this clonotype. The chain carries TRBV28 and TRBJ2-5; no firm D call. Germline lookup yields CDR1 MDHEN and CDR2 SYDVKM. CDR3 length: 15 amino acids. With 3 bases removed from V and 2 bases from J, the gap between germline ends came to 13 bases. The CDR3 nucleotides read TGTGCCAGCAGTTTCCCTAAAGGCTTACAAGAGACCCAGTACTTC. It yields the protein CASSFPKGLQETQYF.

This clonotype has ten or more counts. The CDR3 sequence: CASSLWTDSNQPQHF. CDR3 in DNA: TGTGCCAGCAGCCTATGGACAGATAGCAATCAGCCCCAGCATTTT. This rearrangement joins TRBV7-2 to TRBJ1-5, with TRBD1 as a possible D gene (6 bases). Trimming shortened V by 5 bases and J by 0 bases, and 11 bases separated the two germline ends. CDR1 is SGHTA and CDR2 is FQGNSA in the germline V gene. The CDR3 covers 15 residues.

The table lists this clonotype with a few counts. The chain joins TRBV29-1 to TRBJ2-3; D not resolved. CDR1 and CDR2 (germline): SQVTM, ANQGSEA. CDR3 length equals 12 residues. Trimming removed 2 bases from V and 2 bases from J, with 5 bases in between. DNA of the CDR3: TGCAGCGTTGAATGGTTCACAGATACGCAGTATTTT. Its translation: CSVEWFTDTQYF.

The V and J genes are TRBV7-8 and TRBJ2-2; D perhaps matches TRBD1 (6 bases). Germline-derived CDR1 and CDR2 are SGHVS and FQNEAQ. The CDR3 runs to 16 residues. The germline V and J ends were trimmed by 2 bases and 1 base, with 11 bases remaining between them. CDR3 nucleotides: TGTGCCAGCAGCTTATCCGGACAGAAGAACACCGGGGAGCTGTTTTTT. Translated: CASSLSGQKNTGELFF.

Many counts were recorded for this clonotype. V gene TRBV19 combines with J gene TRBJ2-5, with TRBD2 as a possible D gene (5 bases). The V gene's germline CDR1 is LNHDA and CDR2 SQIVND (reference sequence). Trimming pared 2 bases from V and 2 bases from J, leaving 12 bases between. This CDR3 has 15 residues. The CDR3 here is CASSISAGGQETQYF. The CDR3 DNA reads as TGTGCCAGTAGTATATCGGCGGGCGGTCAAGAGACCCAGTACTTC.

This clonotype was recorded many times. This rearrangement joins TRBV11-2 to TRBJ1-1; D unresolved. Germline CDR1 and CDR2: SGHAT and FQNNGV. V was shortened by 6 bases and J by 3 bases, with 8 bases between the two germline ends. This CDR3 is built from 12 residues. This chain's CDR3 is CASREVDTEAFF. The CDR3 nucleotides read TGTGCCAGCAGAGAGGTGGACACTGAAGCTTTCTTT.

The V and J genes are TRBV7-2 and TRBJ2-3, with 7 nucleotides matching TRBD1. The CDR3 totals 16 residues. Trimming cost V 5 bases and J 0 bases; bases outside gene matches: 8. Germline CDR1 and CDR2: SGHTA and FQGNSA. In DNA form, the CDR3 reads TGTGCCAGCAGCGGGGTGACAGGGCCTAGCACAGATACGCAGTATTTT. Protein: CASSGVTGPSTDTQYF.

In DNA, the CDR3 is TGTGCCAGTACCCAGGGGGTGGACACTGAAGCTTTCTTT. Translating it yields CASTQGVDTEAFF. The J gene is TRBJ1-1, the V gene TRBV19, with 7 bases identical to TRBD1. This CDR3 is 13 amino acids long. Unmatched junction bases numbered 5, after V lost 7 bases and J lost 3 bases. Germline values: CDR1 LNHDA, CDR2 SQIVND (reference sequence).